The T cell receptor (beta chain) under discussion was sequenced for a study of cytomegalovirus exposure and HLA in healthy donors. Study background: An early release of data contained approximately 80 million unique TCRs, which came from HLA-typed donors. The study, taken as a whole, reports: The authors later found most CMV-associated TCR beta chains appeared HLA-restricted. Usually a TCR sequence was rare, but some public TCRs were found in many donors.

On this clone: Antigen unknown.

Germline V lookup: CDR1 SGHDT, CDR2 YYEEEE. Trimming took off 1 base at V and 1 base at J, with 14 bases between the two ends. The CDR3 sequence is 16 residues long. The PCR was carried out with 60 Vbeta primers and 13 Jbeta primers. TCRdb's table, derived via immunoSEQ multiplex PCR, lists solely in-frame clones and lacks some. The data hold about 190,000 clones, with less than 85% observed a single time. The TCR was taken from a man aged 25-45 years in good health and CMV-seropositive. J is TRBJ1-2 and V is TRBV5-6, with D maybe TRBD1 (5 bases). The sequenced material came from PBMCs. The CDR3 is CASSLFRTQFNYGYTF. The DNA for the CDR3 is TGTGCCAGCAGCTTGTTTCGGACACAGTTTAACTATGGCTACACCTTC.